This TCR beta chain is from a study of CD4 T cells in relation to SARS-CoV-2 and coronaviruses. General study results and limits: Culture-expanded clones reflect memory recall rather than primary priming during culture.

V lost 0 bases and J lost 7; bases outside the gene matches: 8. Germline lookup yields CDR1 SGHRS and CDR2 YFSETQ. The CDR3 has 16 residues. Points on this clone: Its antigen is not identified.

The assay was immunoSEQ multiplex PCR, and TCRdb's table has in-frame clones only and misses some. The sample records tens of thousands of clones, around 77% being singletons. This clonotype was obtained from an adult with COVID-19. Sequencing used memory CD4+ T cells from PBMCs, cultured in vitro. The J gene is TRBJ2-1, the V gene TRBV5-1, with 9 bases identical to TRBD2. For the CDR3, the DNA is TGCGCCAGCAGCTTGGTTTCGGCTAGCGGGACGAATGAGCAGTTCTTC. Translating gives CASSLVSASGTNEQFF.